This entry features one TCR beta chain sequence. This entry is derived from a study of radiotherapy plus CTLA-4 blockade in lung cancer. Clones were read by immunoSEQ multiplex PCR, and TCRdb kept only the in-frame ones, dropping some. The sample holds more than 90,000 clones; approximately 77% are singletons and the top ten take 2.5% to 3.5%. The length of the CDR3 is 15 residues. V gave up 4 bases and J gave up 9 bases, with 18 bases separating them. The V gene's germline CDR1 is SGHTA and CDR2 FQGTGA. Alongside CTLA-4 blockade with ipilimumab, patients with chemo-refractory metastatic non-small-cell lung cancer received focal radiation.

This clonotype originated in a human donor with non-small cell lung cancer that progressed on radiotherapy plus ipilimumab. Some clones in this sample may be carry-over from other donors' samples. The sample consisted of peripheral blood, taken from a patient treated with radiotherapy plus ipilimumab. V is TRBV7-3 and J is TRBJ2-2, with D tentatively TRBD1 or TRBD2 (5 bases each). CDR3 loop: CASSSAGTPSRELFF. The CDR3 DNA is TGTGCCAGCAGCTCTGCCGGGACCCCCTCCAGGGAGCTGTTTTTT.